This T cell receptor beta chain was sequenced for a study of shared clonotypes between healthy human individuals (dated by TCRdb to the early 2020s). As for the study more broadly: Three men and a couple of women, aged 18 to 49 years, made up the cohort. Per donor, three plates each were used for CD4 naive and CD4 memory, two for CD8 naive, and one for CD8 memory. The study deeply sequenced blood TCR repertoires of about five healthy adults to estimate repertoire size and the extent of clonotype sharing between individuals. To increase sequencing depth and limit assay-specific biases, TCR repertoire library preparation and sequencing were carried out by different laboratories using diverse techniques. Each donor's leukapheresis produced roughly between roughly 0.85 and 9.5 billion PBMCs.

Details on this clone: Its recognized antigen is unknown. Per-base qualities were not stored, and no clone one base away is much larger.

The CDR3 sequence holds 11 residues, the cysteine and phenylalanine included. Of the read, only the CDR3 DNA is kept; its 33 bases are in frame from base 1. The germline V gene (reference sequence) supplies CDR1 DFQATT and CDR2 SNEGSKA. Trimming costs V 0 bases and J 5 bases, and their ends lie 1 base apart. TCR CDR3 regions were amplified from genomic DNA by multiplex PCR using the deep immunoSEQ assay. Extracted genomic DNA from each cell subset was distributed evenly across all wells of several immunoSEQ 96-well plates, and each plate was treated as a replicate. For sorted subsets, about 220 ng of genomic DNA, equivalent to roughly 33,000 T cell genomes, went into each replicate PCR. Purified libraries were measured with a Qubit 3.0 fluorometer, size-checked on a Bioanalyzer 2100, and measured again with the KAPA Library Quantification kit. A separate single-read 150-cycle Illumina NextSeq 550 flow cell was used to sequence each immunoSEQ 96-well plate. The paper's data handling went like this. Because the immunoSEQ output included only junctional sequences and no quality scores, the filtering could not be the same as the filtering used for full-length reads. To assign V/J genes and CDR3, sequences were annotated against IMGT germline references using PyIR, a Python wrapper for IgBLAST v1.9. Any read was removed if the V/J assignment was weak (E-value above 1e-6), the CDR3 was missing, or the read contained stop codons, out-of-frame junctions, or ambiguous translated residues. V3J clonotypes were defined as sequences sharing an identical inferred V gene, J gene, and CDR3 amino acid sequence. To compute the percentage overlap between repertoires, the number of shared unique clonotypes was divided by the size of the smaller repertoire. Three approaches were used to assess repertoire richness: RTK rarefaction, the Chao1 estimator, and Recon v2.1 estimates of unobserved clonotypes. OLGA was used to compute generation probabilities for all TCRbeta clonotypes that the gDNA method yielded from several donors. TCRdb took this table from immuneACCESS and kept in-frame rearrangements with V and J called. Such tables lack part of the clones; where checked against another copy, unresolved V genes explain under half of the gap, and the rest is unexplained. V, J and clone size are taken as reported in that table, and D and trimming were inferred from the DNA itself. Within this sample are tens of thousands of clones, with about 61% of them counted one time only. Together, the top ten hold approximately 56% of the sample.

Study-wide findings and limitations: Higher generation probabilities were observed for clonotypes shared by all four sorted-subset donors than for non-shared clonotypes. Naive subsets generally had larger estimated clonotype richness than memory subsets did. Rarefaction of sorted-subset datasets indicated incomplete sequencing despite the large sequencing depth. Sharing across several donors was observed for 4.5% to 6.5% of naive CD4, 3% to 4% of naive CD8, around 2.5% of memory CD4, and approximately 0.41% of memory CD8 clonotypes. Based on pairwise subsampling, the degree of clonotype sharing among donors was expected to be affected by sequencing depth. Because the study included only a small number of donors, the genetic and exposure-history diversity represented was limited. Sampling was restricted to blood, and TCR repertoires in tissues likely differ from the TCR repertoires found in blood.

Healthy HIV-negative adults with no recently reported acute infections or vaccinations were included as donors. Only Caucasian adults living in Nashville, Tennessee, USA were represented among the donors. CD8 memory samples were composed of magnetically selected CD45RO+ cells combined with CCR7-negative CD45RA+ effector memory (TemRA) cells. Blood was obtained by leukapheresis, after which PBMCs were separated by Ficoll-Histopaque density gradient centrifugation and cryopreserved in liquid nitrogen vapor phase. Analytical flow cytometry was used to check the purity and quantity of every magnetically sorted T cell population. Each sorted fraction had its genomic DNA isolated and then quantified by UV absorbance on a Nanodrop 2000c.

Material: memory CD8+ T cells sorted from blood. The cell subset or site label for this specimen denotes: CD45RO+ cells pooled with CCR7-negative TemRA cells. The sequence came from a man aged 25 to 45 in good health. In this chain, TRBV20-1 is recombined with TRBJ2-2; the D gene is unclear. The encoded CDR3 is CSARDTGELFF. The nucleotide sequence reads as follows: TGCAGTGCTAGAGATACCGGGGAGCTGTTTTTT.